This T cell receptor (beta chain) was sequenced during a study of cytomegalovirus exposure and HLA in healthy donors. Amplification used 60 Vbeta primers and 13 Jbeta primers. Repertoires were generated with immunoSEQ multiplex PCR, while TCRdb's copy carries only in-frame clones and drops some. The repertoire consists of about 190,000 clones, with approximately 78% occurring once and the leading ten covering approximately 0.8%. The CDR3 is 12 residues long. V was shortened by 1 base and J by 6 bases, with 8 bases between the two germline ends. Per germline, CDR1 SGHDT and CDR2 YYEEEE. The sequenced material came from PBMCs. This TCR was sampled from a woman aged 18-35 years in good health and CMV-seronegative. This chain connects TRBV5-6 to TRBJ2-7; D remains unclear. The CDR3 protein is CASSLFVSEQYF. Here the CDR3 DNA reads TGTGCCAGCAGCTTGTTTGTCAGCGAGCAGTACTTC.